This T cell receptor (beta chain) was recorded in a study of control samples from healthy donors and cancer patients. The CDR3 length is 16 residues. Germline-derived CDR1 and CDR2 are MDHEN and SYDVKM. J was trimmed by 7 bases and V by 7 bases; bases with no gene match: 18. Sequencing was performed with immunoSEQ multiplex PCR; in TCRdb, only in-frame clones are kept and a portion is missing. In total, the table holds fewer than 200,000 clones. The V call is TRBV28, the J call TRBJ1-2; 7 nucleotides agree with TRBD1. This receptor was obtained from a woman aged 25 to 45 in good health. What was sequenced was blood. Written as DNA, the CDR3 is TGTGCCAGCAAACCAGGGGGACAGAGAGGGATTGGTGGCTACACCTTC. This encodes CASKPGGQRGIGGYTF.